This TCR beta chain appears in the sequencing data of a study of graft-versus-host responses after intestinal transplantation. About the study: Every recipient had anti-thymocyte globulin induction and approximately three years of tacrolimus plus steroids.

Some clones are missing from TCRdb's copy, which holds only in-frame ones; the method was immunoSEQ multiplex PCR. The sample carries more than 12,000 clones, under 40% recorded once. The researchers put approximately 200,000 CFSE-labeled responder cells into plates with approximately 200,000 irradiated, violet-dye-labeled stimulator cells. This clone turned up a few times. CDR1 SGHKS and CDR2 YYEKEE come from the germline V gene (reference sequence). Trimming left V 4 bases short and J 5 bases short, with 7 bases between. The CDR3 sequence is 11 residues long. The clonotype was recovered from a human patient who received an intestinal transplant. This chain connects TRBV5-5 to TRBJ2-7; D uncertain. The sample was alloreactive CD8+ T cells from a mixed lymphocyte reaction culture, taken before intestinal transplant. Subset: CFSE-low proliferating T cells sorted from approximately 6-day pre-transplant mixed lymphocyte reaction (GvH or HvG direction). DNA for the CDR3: TGTGCCAGCAGCAATGGAGACGAGCAGTACTTC. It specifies CASSNGDEQYF.